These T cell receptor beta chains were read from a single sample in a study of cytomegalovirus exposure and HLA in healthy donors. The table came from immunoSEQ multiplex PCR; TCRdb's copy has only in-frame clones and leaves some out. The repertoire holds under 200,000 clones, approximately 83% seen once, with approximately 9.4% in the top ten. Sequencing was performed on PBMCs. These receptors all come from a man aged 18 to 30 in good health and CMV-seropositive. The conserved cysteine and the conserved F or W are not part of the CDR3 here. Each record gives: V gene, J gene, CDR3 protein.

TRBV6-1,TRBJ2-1,ASNGGNEQF
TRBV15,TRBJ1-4,ATSRSGQSNEKLF
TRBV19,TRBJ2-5,ASSISAQGSQY
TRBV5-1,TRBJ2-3,ASSETTWDRGADTQY
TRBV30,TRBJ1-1,AWRGPTAF
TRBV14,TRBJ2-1,ASAPRWGDNEQF
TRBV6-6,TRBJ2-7,AGGTGAYEQY
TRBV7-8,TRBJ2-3,ASSLGLAGATSTDTQY
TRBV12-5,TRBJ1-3,ASGFGTEGYSGNTIY
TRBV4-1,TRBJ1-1,ASSPQGFRNTEAF
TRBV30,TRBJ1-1,AWPGQGDTEAF
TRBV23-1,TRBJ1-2,ASSPGRDRDVGYT
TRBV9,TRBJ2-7,ASSVSGQGLLEQY
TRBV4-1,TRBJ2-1,ASSSPGTKAKF
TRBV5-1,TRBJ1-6,ASSGGQGAGSLH
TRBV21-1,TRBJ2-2,GGGIDGELF
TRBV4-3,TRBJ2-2,ASSPGRQDTGELF
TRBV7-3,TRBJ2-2,ASSVAGGLTGELF
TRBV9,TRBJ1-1,ASSPLVTGSTEAF
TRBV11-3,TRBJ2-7,ASSRRGENSYEQY